This T cell receptor beta chain was found in a study of T cell responses to AZD1222 COVID-19 vaccine. Regarding the study as a whole: Increases in Spike-specific TCR breadth and depth were seen after two AZD1222 doses. The sample set comprised mostly white British donors with more females, and clonal diversity was possibly underestimated. Repertoires were collected only later (after the peak T cell response had occurred).

A note on this clone: The target antigen is unknown.

Generated by immunoSEQ multiplex PCR, the TCRdb table keeps only in-frame clones and is missing some. Among roughly 84,000 clones listed, approximately 83% were seen once. CDR3 size: 13 residues. Trimming removed 1 base from V and 4 bases from J, with 6 bases in between. Looked up from germline, CDR1 is SNHLY and CDR2 is FYNNEI. V gene TRBV2 combines with J gene TRBJ2-3; D not certain. The sequencing used peripheral blood, collected 28 days after the second AZD1222 dose. The source is an adult who received the AZD1222 COVID-19 vaccine. CDR3 bases: TGTGCCAGCAGTGAAGTTCGGGCAGATACGCAGTATTTT. Amino acid sequence: CASSEVRADTQYF.